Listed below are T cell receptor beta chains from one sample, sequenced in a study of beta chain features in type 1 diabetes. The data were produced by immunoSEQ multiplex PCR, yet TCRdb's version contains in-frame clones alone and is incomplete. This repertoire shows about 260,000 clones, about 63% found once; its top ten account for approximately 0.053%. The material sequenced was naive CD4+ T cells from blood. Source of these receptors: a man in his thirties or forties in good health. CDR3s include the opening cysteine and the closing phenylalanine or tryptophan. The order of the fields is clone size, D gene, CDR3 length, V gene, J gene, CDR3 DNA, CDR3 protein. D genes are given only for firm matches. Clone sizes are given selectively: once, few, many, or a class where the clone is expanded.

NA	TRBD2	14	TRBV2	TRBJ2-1	TGTGCCAGCAGGAACGGGACTAGCGGGAATGAGCAGTTCTTC	CASRNGTSGNEQFF
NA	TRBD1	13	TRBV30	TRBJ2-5	TGTGCCTGGGACCCGGGACAGGGGGAGACCCAGTACTTC	CAWDPGQGETQYF
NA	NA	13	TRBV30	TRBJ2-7	TGTGCCTGGAGTGTACAGGGAGTGTCCGAGCAGTACTTC	CAWSVQGVSEQYF
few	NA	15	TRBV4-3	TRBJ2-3	TGCGCCAGCAGCCAAGGGGGGATAAGCACAGATACGCAGTATTTT	CASSQGGISTDTQYF
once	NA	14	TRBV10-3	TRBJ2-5	TGTGCCATCAGTGAGCAGGGACCTACGGAGACCCAGTACTTC	CAISEQGPTETQYF
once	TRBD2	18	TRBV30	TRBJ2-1	TGTGCCTGGAGCCCGGGACTAGCAGGACCTACAGTTTACAATGAGCAGTTCTTC	CAWSPGLAGPTVYNEQFF
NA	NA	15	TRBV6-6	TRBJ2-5	TGTGCCAGCAGTTACTCGGCAGGGAACCAAGAGACCCAGTACTTC	CASSYSAGNQETQYF
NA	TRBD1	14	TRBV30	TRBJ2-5	TGTGCCTGGACCGGGACAGGGCACCAAGAGACCCAGTACTTC	CAWTGTGHQETQYF
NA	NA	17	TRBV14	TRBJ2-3	TGTGCCAGCAGCCTAATGCCCCGCACGGTGAACACAGATACGCAGTATTTT	CASSLMPRTVNTDTQYF
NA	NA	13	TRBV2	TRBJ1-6	TGTGCCAGCAGAAAGACAGAGAATTCACCCCTCCACTTT	CASRKTENSPLHF
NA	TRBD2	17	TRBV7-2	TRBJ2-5	TGTGCCAGCAGCTTGGGCCGGACTAGCGGAAACCAAGAGACCCAGTACTTC	CASSLGRTSGNQETQYF
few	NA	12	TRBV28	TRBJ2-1	TGTGCCGGTTCATCCGTGTACAATGAGCAGTTCTTC	CAGSSVYNEQFF
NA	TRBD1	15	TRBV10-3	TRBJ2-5	TGTGCCATCAGGGGAGCCGGGACAGGGGGAGAGACCCAGTACTTC	CAIRGAGTGGETQYF
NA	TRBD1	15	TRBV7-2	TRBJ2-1	TGTGCCAGCAGCCCGGACAGGGGTTCTTACAATGAGCAGTTCTTC	CASSPDRGSYNEQFF
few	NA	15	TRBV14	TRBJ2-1	TGTGCCAGCAGCCAGTTGACGGGGAGGTCCAATGAGCAGTTCTTC	CASSQLTGRSNEQFF
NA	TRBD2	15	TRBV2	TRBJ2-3	TGTGCCAGCAGTGGGCTAGCGGGAGACTCAGATACGCAGTATTTT	CASSGLAGDSDTQYF
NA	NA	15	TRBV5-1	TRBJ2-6	TGCGCCAGCAGCTCAGACAGCTCTGGGGCCAACGTCCTGACTTTC	CASSSDSSGANVLTF
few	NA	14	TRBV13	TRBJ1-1	TGTGCCAGCAGCTTAGTACAGGGTGCCACTGAAGCTTTCTTT	CASSLVQGATEAFF
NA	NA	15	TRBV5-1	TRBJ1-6	TGCGCCAGCAGCTCCGCCTCGGGGGTCGGGTCACCCCTCCACTTT	CASSSASGVGSPLHF
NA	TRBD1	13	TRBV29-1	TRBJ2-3	TGCAGCGTTCCCGGACAGGTAACAGATACGCAGTATTTT	CSVPGQVTDTQYF
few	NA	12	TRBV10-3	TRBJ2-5	TGTGCCATCAGCCACAGGGAAGAGACCCAGTACTTC	CAISHREETQYF
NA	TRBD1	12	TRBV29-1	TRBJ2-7	TGCAGCGTTACGGGGACAGCCTACGAGCAGTACTTC	CSVTGTAYEQYF
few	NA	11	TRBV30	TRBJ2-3	TGTGCCTGGAGTATCTCAGATACGCAGTATTTT	CAWSISDTQYF
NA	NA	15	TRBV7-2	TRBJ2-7	TGTGCCAGCAAAGAGCAGGGACTTAGCTCCTACGAGCAGTACTTC	CASKEQGLSSYEQYF
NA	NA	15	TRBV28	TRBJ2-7	TGTGCCAGCAGCACGGACATAGCAGCGACCTACGAGCAGTACTTC	CASSTDIAATYEQYF
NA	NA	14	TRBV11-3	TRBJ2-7	TGTGCCAGCAGCCCGGACAGTACAAACTACGAGCAGTACTTC	CASSPDSTNYEQYF
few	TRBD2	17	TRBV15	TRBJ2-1	TGTGCCACCAGCAGACCGGGACTAGCAGGCTCCTACAATGAGCAGTTCTTC	CATSRPGLAGSYNEQFF
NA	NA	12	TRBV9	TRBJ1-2	TGTGCCAGCAGCACCATAGGCTATGGCTACACCTTC	CASSTIGYGYTF
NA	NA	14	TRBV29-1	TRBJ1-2	TGCAGCGTCTCCGGGACCATGGATAACTATGGCTACACCTTC	CSVSGTMDNYGYTF